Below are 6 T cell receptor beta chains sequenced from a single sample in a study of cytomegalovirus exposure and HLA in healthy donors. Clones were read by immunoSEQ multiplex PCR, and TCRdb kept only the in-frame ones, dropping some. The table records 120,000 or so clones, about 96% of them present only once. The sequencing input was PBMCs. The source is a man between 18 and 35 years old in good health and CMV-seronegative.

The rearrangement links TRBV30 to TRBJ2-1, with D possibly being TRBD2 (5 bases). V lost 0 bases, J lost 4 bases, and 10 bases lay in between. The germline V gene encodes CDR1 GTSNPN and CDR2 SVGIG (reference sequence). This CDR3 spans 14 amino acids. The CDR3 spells CAWSVQRGYNEQFF. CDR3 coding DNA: TGTGCCTGGAGTGTACAACGGGGATACAATGAGCAGTTCTTC.

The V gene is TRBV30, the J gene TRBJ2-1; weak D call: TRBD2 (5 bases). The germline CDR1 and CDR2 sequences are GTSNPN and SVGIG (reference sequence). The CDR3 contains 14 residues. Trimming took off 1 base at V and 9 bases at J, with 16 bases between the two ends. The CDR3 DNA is TGTGCCTGGAGTGCGGGGAGATGGGTTAGTGAGCAGTTCTTC. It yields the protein CAWSAGRWVSEQFF.

The CDR3 coding sequence is TGTGCCAGCAGCTTAGACTCCCGGGTCGCGTTCTTC. Translating it yields CASSLDSRVAFF. The chain has TRBV11-3 and TRBJ2-1; D call uncertain. Germline V CDR1 and CDR2: SGHNT, YENEEA. The CDR3 has 12 amino acids. V was pared by 0 bases and J by 15 bases, with 12 bases between.

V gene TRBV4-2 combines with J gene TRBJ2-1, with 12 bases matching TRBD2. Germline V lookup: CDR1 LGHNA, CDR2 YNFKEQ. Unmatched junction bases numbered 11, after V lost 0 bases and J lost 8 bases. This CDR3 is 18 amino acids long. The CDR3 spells CASSQDPSGRAGSHEQFF. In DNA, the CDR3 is TGTGCCAGCAGCCAAGACCCTAGCGGGAGGGCCGGTTCCCATGAGCAGTTCTTC.

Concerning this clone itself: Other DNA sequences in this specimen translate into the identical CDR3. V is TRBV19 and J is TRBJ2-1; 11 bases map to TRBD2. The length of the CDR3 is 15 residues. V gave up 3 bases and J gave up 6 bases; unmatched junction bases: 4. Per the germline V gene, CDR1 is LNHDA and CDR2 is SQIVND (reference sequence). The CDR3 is CASSILAGGPNEQFF. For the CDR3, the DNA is TGTGCCAGTAGTATCTTAGCGGGAGGGCCCAATGAGCAGTTCTTC.

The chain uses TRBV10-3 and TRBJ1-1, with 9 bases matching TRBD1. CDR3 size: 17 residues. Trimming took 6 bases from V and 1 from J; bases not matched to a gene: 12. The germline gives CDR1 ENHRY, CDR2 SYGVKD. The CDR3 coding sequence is TGTGCCATCAGGGGACCTACAGGGGGCTCTGGGAACACTGAAGCTTTCTTT. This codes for CAIRGPTGGSGNTEAFF.